The 10 T cell receptor beta chains below come from one sample, sequenced in a study of blood T cell repertoires in COVID-19. This table comes from immunoSEQ multiplex PCR, and its TCRdb copy is limited to in-frame clones, with some not included. The table shows roughly 700,000 clones, with 85% to 90% occurring only once. The source material was peripheral blood. The receptors originated from a woman aged 18-29 years with acute or convalescent COVID-19.

This chain joins TRBV6-5 and TRBJ1-3; D is uncertain. The germline CDR1 and CDR2 sequences are MNHEY and SVGAGI. The CDR3 consists of 14 residues. Between the trimmed V and J ends, which lost 6 bases and 4 bases, there was a span of 13 bases. CDR3 nucleotides: TGTGCCAGCAGCGCCTCTTACATGGGAAACACCATATATTTT. Its translation: CASSASYMGNTIYF.

The rearrangement uses TRBV5-1 and TRBJ1-2; TRBD1 aligns across 7 bases. After removal of 1 base from V and 0 bases from J, the junction contained 6 bases not matched to a gene. CDR3 length: 16 residues. Germline CDR1 is SGHRS and CDR2 is YFSETQ. The CDR3 is CASSLYGTDANYGYTF. CDR3 in DNA: TGCGCCAGCAGCTTGTATGGGACAGACGCTAACTATGGCTACACCTTC.

The V gene is TRBV5-5, the J gene TRBJ2-1; no clear D. The CDR3 length is 12 residues. V lost 0 bases and J lost 9, with 7 bases in between. Germline-derived CDR1 and CDR2 are SGHKS and YYEKEE (reference sequence). CDR3 bases: TGTGCCAGCAGCTTGGCAAGAGTTGAGCAGTTCTTC. This codes for CASSLARVEQFF.

V and J are TRBV9 and TRBJ1-2; TRBD1 might be the D (5 bases). Germline assignment: CDR1 SGDLS and CDR2 YYNGEE. The CDR3 runs to 15 residues. Trimming removed 4 bases from V and 3 bases from J, with 16 bases in between. The CDR3 spells CASSPPSGIYYGYTF. The CDR3 nucleotides read TGTGCCAGCAGCCCGCCATCAGGGATTTACTATGGCTACACCTTC.

This clone showed up just a few times. The chain has TRBV4-1 and TRBJ1-1; D remains ambiguous. Per the germline V gene, CDR1 is MGHRA and CDR2 is YSYEKL. CDR3 length equals 14 residues. Trimming pared 1 base from V and 0 bases from J, leaving 6 bases between. The CDR3: CASSQVPMNTEAFF. The CDR3 bases are TGCGCCAGCAGCCAAGTCCCCATGAACACTGAAGCTTTCTTT.

This clone was observed once. V gene TRBV4-3 combines with J gene TRBJ2-7, with 7 nucleotides matching TRBD1. CDR1 and CDR2 (germline): LGHNA, YSLEER. Trimming took 0 bases from V and 2 from J; bases not matched to a gene: 10. CDR3 length: 17 amino acids. CDR3 sequence (DNA): TGCGCCAGCAGCCAAGACGGTGGGGACAGAACTGCCTACGAGCAGTACTTC. Translating gives CASSQDGGDRTAYEQYF.

This rearrangement joins TRBV30 to TRBJ1-2; 12 bases fit TRBD1. The germline gives CDR1 GTSNPN, CDR2 SVGIG (reference sequence). J was trimmed by 3 bases and V by 4 bases; bases with no gene match: 6. The CDR3 spans 15 residues. This chain's CDR3 is CAWKGQGAVDYGYTF. CDR3 bases: TGTGCCTGGAAGGGACAGGGGGCCGTGGACTATGGCTACACCTTC.

The V and J genes are TRBV4-1 and TRBJ2-7, with TRBD2 matching 9 bases. The trim removed 1 base at V and 2 bases at J, leaving 3 bases unmatched. CDR3 length equals 15 residues. CDR1 is MGHRA and CDR2 is YSYEKL in the germline V gene. The CDR3 DNA reads TGCGCCAGCAGCCAAGGGCTAGCGGGAACCTACGAGCAGTACTTC. Translated: CASSQGLAGTYEQYF.

This chain joins TRBV5-1 and TRBJ1-1; 7 bases map to TRBD1. Germline trimming cut 4 bases from V and 3 bases from J; bases unmatched to any gene: 9. There are 15 residues in the CDR3. Germline CDR1 is SGHRS and CDR2 is YFSETQ. In DNA form, the CDR3 reads TGCGCCAGCAGCCCGGGCAGGGGGGAGGACACTGAAGCTTTCTTT. Protein product: CASSPGRGEDTEAFF.

The sample holds one count of this clone. The gene calls are TRBV4-1 and TRBJ1-4; D perhaps matches TRBD1 (6 bases). Germline V gene sequence: CDR1 MGHRA, CDR2 YSYEKL. The ends were cut back, 1 base at V and 3 bases at J, with 15 bases in the middle. This CDR3 contains 17 residues. The chain's CDR3 is CASSQAQQGPANEKLFF. The CDR3, as DNA: TGCGCCAGCAGCCAAGCCCAGCAGGGGCCGGCTAATGAAAAACTGTTTTTT.